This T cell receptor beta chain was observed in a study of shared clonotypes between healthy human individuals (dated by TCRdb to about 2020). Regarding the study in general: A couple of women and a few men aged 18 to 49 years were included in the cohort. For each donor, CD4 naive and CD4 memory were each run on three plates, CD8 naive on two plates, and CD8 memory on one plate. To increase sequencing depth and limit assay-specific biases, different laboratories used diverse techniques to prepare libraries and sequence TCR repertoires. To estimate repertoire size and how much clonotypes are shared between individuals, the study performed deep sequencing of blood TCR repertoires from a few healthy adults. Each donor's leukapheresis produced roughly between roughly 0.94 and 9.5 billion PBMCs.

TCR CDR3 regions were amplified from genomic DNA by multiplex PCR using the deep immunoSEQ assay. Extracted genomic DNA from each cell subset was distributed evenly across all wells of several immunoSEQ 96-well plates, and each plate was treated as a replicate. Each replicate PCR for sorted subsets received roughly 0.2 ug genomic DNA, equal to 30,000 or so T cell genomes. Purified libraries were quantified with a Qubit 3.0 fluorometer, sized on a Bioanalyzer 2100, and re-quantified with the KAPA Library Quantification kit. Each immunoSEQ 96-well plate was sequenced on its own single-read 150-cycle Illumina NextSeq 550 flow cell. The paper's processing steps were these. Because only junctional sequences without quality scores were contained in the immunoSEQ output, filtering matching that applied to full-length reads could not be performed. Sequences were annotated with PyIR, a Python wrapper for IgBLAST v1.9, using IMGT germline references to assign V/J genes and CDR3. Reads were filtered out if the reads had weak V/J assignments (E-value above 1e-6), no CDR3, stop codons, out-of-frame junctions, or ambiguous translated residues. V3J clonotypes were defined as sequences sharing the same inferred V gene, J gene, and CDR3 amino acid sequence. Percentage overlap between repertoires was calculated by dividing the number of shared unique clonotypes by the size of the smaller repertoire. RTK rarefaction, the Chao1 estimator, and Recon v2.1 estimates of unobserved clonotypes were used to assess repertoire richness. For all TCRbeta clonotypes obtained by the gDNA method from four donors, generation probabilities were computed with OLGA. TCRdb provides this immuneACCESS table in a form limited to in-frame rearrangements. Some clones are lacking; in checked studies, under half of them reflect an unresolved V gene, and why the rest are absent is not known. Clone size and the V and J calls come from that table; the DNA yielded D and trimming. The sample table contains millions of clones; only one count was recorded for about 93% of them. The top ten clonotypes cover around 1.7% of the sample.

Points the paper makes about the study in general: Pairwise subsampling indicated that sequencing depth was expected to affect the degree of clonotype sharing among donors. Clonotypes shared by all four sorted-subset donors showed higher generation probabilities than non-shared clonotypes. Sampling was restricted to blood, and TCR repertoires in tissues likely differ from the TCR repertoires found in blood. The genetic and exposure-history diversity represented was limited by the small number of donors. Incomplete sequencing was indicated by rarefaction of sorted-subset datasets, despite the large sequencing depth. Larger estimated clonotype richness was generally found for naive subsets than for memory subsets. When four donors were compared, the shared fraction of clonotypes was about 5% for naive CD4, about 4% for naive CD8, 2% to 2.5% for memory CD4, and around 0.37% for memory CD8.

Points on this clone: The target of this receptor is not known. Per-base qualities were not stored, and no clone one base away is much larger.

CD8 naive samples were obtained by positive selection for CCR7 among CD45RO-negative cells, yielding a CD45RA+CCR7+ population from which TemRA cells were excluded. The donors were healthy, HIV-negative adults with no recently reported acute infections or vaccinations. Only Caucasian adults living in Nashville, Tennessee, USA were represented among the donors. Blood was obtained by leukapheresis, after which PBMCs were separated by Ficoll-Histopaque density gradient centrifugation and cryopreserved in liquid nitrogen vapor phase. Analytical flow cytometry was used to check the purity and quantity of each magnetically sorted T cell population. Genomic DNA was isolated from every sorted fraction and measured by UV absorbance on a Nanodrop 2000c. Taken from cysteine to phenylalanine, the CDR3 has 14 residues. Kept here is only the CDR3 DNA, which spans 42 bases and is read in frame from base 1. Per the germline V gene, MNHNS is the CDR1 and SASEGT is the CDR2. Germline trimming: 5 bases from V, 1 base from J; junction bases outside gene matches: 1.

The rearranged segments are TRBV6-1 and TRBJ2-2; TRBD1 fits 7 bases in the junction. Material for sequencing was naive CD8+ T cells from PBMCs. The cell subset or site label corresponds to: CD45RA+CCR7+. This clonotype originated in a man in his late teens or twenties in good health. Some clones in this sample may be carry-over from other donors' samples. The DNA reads TGTGCCAGCAGTTGGGACAGGAACACCGGGGAGCTGTTTTTT. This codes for CASSWDRNTGELFF.